This TCR beta chain was profiled in a study of control samples from healthy donors and cancer patients. V was shortened by 2 bases and J by 1 base, with 8 bases between the two germline ends. CDR1 is KGHSH and CDR2 is LQKENI in the germline V gene. CDR3 length: 14 amino acids. The data were produced by immunoSEQ multiplex PCR, yet TCRdb's version contains in-frame clones alone and is incomplete. This table holds 100,000 to 150,000 clones, roughly 90% found once. Sequencing was performed on blood. The source is a woman in her forties or fifties in good health. The chain has TRBV18 and TRBJ1-1; a possible D gene is TRBD1 (6 bases). The CDR3 protein is CASSPGGANTEAFF. The CDR3 DNA reads TGTGCCAGCTCACCAGGGGGGGCGAACACTGAAGCTTTCTTT.